The 19 T cell receptor beta chains below come from one sample, sequenced in a study of OX40 agonist ivuxolimab in advanced cancers. Generated by immunoSEQ multiplex PCR, the TCRdb table keeps only in-frame clones and is missing some. The sample has just under 80,000 clones; around four fifths are singletons. The sample consisted of CD4+ or CD8+ T cells sorted from blood, taken in a trial of the OX40 agonist ivuxolimab. Receptors were obtained from an adult with an advanced solid tumor such as melanoma, head and neck, liver or kidney cancer.

V is TRBV15 and J is TRBJ2-1; 10 nucleotides align to TRBD2. With V trimmed by 5 bases and J by 3 bases, 7 bases remained unmatched. CDR3 size: 16 residues. Germline V lookup: CDR1 LNHNV, CDR2 YYDKDF (reference sequence). CDR3 nucleotides: TGTGCCACCAGCGTCCTAGCGGGGGCTAGCTACAATGAGCAGTTCTTC. Residues: CATSVLAGASYNEQFF.

This clone has only one observation. V gene TRBV4-2 combines with J gene TRBJ1-1, with D perhaps TRBD1 (6 bases). Per the germline V gene, CDR1 is LGHNA and CDR2 is YNFKEQ. The CDR3 sequence is 11 residues long. Trimming shortened V by 5 bases and J by 8 bases, and 9 bases separated the two germline ends. This CDR3 is CASSYGTEAFF. The DNA for the CDR3 is TGTGCCAGCAGCTATGGGACAGAAGCTTTCTTT.

CDR3: CASSQDPLQVRAFF. The CDR3 nucleotides read TGCGCCAGCAGCCAAGATCCACTGCAGGTTCGGGCTTTCTTT. The V call is TRBV4-3, the J call TRBJ1-1; unclear D gene. This CDR3 contains 14 residues. Germline V CDR1 and CDR2: LGHNA, YSLEER. Trimming left V 0 bases short and J 11 bases short, with 16 bases between.

The gene calls are TRBV5-6 and TRBJ2-1, with D possibly being TRBD1 (6 bases). The CDR3 runs to 13 residues. Trimming cost V 0 bases and J 12 bases, with 13 bases left between them. Germline V CDR1 and CDR2: SGHDT, YYEEEE. DNA of the CDR3: TGTGCCAGCAGCTTGGGACAGGTCTTTCCGCAGTTCTTC. It specifies CASSLGQVFPQFF. Based on the CDR3 plus reference TRBV5-6 and TRBJ2-1, the full variable domain is DAGVTQSPTHLIKTRGQQVTLRCSPKSGHDTVSWYQQALGQGPQFIFQYYEEEERQRGNFPDRFSGHQFPNYSSELNVNALLLGDSALYLCASSLGQVFPQFFGPGTRLTVL.

The chain carries TRBV4-3 and TRBJ1-6; D gene uncertain. Trimming stripped 4 bases from V and 6 bases from J, with 7 bases between. The length of the CDR3 is 13 residues. Germline values: CDR1 LGHNA, CDR2 YSLEER. CDR3 DNA: TGCGCCAGCAGCCTCGAGGGTAATTCACCCCTCCACTTT. Residues: CASSLEGNSPLHF.

The chain couples TRBV7-8 to TRBJ2-7; 10 bases align to TRBD2. CDR3 length: 15 residues. Germline lookup yields CDR1 SGHVS and CDR2 FQNEAQ. The trim removed 3 bases at V and 3 bases at J, leaving 5 bases unmatched. CDR3 sequence (DNA): TGTGCCAGCAGCTTGAGGACTAGCGGCCTCTACGAGCAGTACTTC. The encoded protein is CASSLRTSGLYEQYF.

The chain links TRBV7-8 to TRBJ2-7; D perhaps matches TRBD1 (6 bases). There are 13 residues in the CDR3. The germline V gene encodes CDR1 SGHVS and CDR2 FQNEAQ. Trimming shortened V by 1 base and J by 9 bases, and 13 bases separated the two germline ends. Written as DNA, the CDR3 is TGTGCCAGCAGCTTAGAAGAGGGGGTTGCGCAGTACTTC. It codes for CASSLEEGVAQYF.

The V call is TRBV5-4, the J call TRBJ1-2; 7 bases are a match to TRBD1. Germline V lookup: CDR1 SGHNT, CDR2 YYREEE (reference sequence). The CDR3 totals 14 residues. The junction had 10 bases not matched to a gene; V was cut back by 4 bases and J by 7 bases. The CDR3 here is CASSEATGPSGYTF. The CDR3 DNA sequence: TGTGCCAGCAGCGAAGCGACAGGGCCGAGTGGCTACACCTTC.

V is TRBV6-6 and J is TRBJ2-1; TRBD2 agrees at 11 bases. Germline V gives CDR1 MNHNY, CDR2 SVGAGI (reference sequence). CDR3 length: 14 amino acids. Trimming took 6 bases from V and 10 from J; bases not matched to a gene: 8. The CDR3 coding sequence is TGTGCCAGCAGCCGAGGGACTAGCGGTGGGGAGCAGTTCTTC. Amino acid sequence: CASSRGTSGGEQFF.

The rearrangement uses TRBV5-1 and TRBJ2-7, with 10 bases that match TRBD2. Germline V lookup: CDR1 SGHRS, CDR2 YFSETQ. The V and J ends lost 3 bases and 1 base, in that order; junction bases with no gene match: 10. This CDR3 has 17 residues. CDR3 in DNA: TGCGCCAGCAGCTGGGCGCTAGCGGGAGAAGGATCCTACGAGCAGTACTTC. This translates into CASSWALAGEGSYEQYF. Complete variable domain (other parts from reference TRBV5-1 and TRBJ2-7): KAGVTQTPRYLIKTRGQQVTLSCSPISGHRSVSWYQQTPGQGLQFLFEYFSETQRNKGNFPGRFSGRQFSNSRSEMNVSTLELGDSALYLCASSWALAGEGSYEQYFGPGTRLTVT.

This clone was found once. The chain uses TRBV6-1 and TRBJ2-7, with D perhaps TRBD1 or TRBD2 (5 bases each). This CDR3 has 15 amino acids. Trimming shortened V by 5 bases and J by 0 bases, and 14 bases separated the two germline ends. Germline V lookup: CDR1 MNHNS, CDR2 SASEGT. CDR3 amino acids: CASSPLGESSYEQYF. CDR3 sequence (DNA): TGTGCCAGCAGTCCCCTGGGGGAAAGCTCCTACGAGCAGTACTTC.

V is TRBV7-2 and J is TRBJ2-2; the match to TRBD2 covers 10 bases. Germline trimming cut 5 bases from V and 2 bases from J; bases unmatched to any gene: 5. The CDR3 loop spans 16 amino acids. CDR1 is SGHTA and CDR2 is FQGNSA in the germline V gene. CDR3 protein: CASSQGLAINTGELFF. CDR3 DNA sequence: TGTGCCAGCAGCCAGGGACTAGCGATTAACACCGGGGAGCTGTTTTTT.

V is TRBV19 and J is TRBJ1-5; perhaps TRBD1 as D (5 bases). CDR1 is LNHDA, CDR2 SQIVND, per germline (reference sequence). This CDR3 is built from 14 residues. Trimming pared 6 bases from V and 5 bases from J, leaving 14 bases between. The CDR3 DNA reads as TGTGCCAGTAGCCCGACGGGGGATTATCAGCCCCAGCATTTT. Encoded protein: CASSPTGDYQPQHF.

The rearrangement joins TRBV9 to TRBJ2-5; 11 bases are a match to TRBD2. Germline assignment: CDR1 SGDLS and CDR2 YYNGEE. The V segment lost 2 bases and the J segment 9 bases; nucleotides outside the gene matches: 9. The CDR3 sequence is 15 residues long. As DNA, the CDR3 is TGTGCCAGCAGCGTGCTAGCGGGAGGACTGAGTCCCCAGTACTTC. It yields the protein CASSVLAGGLSPQYF.

The rearrangement joins TRBV19 to TRBJ2-7, with 9 bases lining up with TRBD1. Germline-derived CDR1 and CDR2 are LNHDA and SQIVND (reference sequence). This CDR3 contains 15 residues. After removal of 9 bases from V and 2 bases from J, the junction contained 11 bases not matched to a gene. The CDR3 loop is CASREAGTGPYEQYF. The CDR3 DNA sequence: TGTGCCAGCAGAGAGGCCGGGACAGGGCCCTACGAGCAGTACTTC.

This clone was counted only a few times. V gene TRBV7-9 combines with J gene TRBJ1-1; D uncertain. The CDR3 covers 15 residues. Trimming pared 1 base from V and 4 bases from J, leaving 13 bases between. Germline V gene sequence: CDR1 SEHNR, CDR2 FQNEAQ (reference sequence). The CDR3 nucleotides are TGTGCCAGCAGCTTAGTGCTAGGTCGGGGCACTGAAGCTTTCTTT. Its translation: CASSLVLGRGTEAFF. Drawing the rest from reference TRBV7-9 and TRBJ1-1, the complete variable domain is DTGVSQNPRHKITKRGQNVTFRCDPISEHNRLYWYRQTLGQGPEFLTYFQNEAQLEKSRLLSDRFSAERPKGSFSTLEIQRTEQGDSAMYLCASSLVLGRGTEAFFGQGTRLTVV.

The J gene is TRBJ1-6, the V gene TRBV30; D is uncertain. Germline lookup yields CDR1 GTSNPN and CDR2 SVGIG (reference sequence). This CDR3 region has 13 residues. The V end lost 3 bases, the J end lost 7 bases, and 10 bases lay between the germline ends. CDR3 region: CAWRDGLNSPLHF. The CDR3 DNA reads TGTGCCTGGAGGGATGGTTTGAATTCACCCCTCCACTTT.

The J gene is TRBJ1-3, the V gene TRBV28, with D possibly being TRBD1 (6 bases). V dropped 5 bases and J dropped 0 bases, with 14 bases sitting between them. The length of the CDR3 is 16 residues. Germline lookup yields CDR1 MDHEN and CDR2 SYDVKM. CDR3: CASSRPGQSSGNTIYF. The DNA of the CDR3 is TGTGCCAGCAGTCGTCCCGGACAGTCCTCTGGAAACACCATATATTTT.

For the CDR3, the DNA is TGCGCCAGCAGCCAAGGGTCACGGACAGGGGTGCCGAACACTGAAGCTTTCTTT. It is translated as CASSQGSRTGVPNTEAFF. This chain links TRBV4-1 with TRBJ1-1; TRBD1 matches at 9 bases. The CDR3 has 18 amino acids. Germline V gene sequence: CDR1 MGHRA, CDR2 YSYEKL. J gave up 1 base and V 1 base, and 10 bases lay outside the gene matches.